The 7 T cell receptor beta chains in this list originate from one sample, sequenced in a study of blood T cell repertoires in COVID-19. Profiled with immunoSEQ multiplex PCR; TCRdb holds only in-frame clones, not every one. The top ten clones hold approximately 1.8% of a sample with 200,000 to 250,000 clones, approximately 83% of them seen once. Sequencing was carried out using peripheral blood. The receptors here all came from a man younger than 45 who had recovered from COVID-19.

The gene calls are TRBV28 and TRBJ1-1, with a weak D call TRBD1 (6 bases). Trimming stripped 5 bases from V and 8 bases from J, with 6 bases between. Germline CDR1 MDHEN, CDR2 SYDVKM. This CDR3 region has 10 residues. CDR3: CASSQGEAFF. CDR3 DNA sequence: TGTGCCAGCAGTCAGGGGGAAGCTTTCTTT.

This clone was recorded only once. The gene calls are TRBV7-9 and TRBJ1-6; maybe TRBD1 (5 bases). This CDR3 comprises 16 residues. From germline, CDR1 is SEHNR and CDR2 FQNEAQ (reference sequence). The V gene lost 3 bases and the J gene lost 8 bases, with 17 bases spanning the gap. The CDR3 nucleotides are TGTGCCAGCAGCTTGGACGATCAGGGTGTCTATTCACCCCTCCACTTT. Protein: CASSLDDQGVYSPLHF.

The chain recombines TRBV5-8 with TRBJ2-7; 12 nucleotides align to TRBD2. Germline CDR1 is SGHTS and CDR2 is YDEGEE. CDR3 size: 16 residues. V dropped 1 base and J dropped 2; count of bases not matched to a gene: 4. The CDR3 protein is CASSLRLAGGAYEQYF. Written as DNA, the CDR3 is TGTGCCAGCAGCTTGCGGCTAGCGGGGGGGGCCTACGAGCAGTACTTC. Full variable domain (missing parts from reference TRBV5-8 and TRBJ2-7): EAGVTQSPTHLIKTRGQQATLRCSPISGHTSVYWYQQALGLGLQFLLWYDEGEERNRGNFPPRFSGRQFPNYSSELNVNALELEDSALYLCASSLRLAGGAYEQYFGPGTRLTVT.

This rearrangement joins TRBV4-1 to TRBJ2-3; D is undetermined. CDR3 length: 14 amino acids. Germline V gene data show CDR1 as MGHRA and CDR2 as YSYEKL. V dropped 1 base and J dropped 5 bases, with 10 bases sitting between them. The CDR3 protein is CASSQAARRDTQYF. CDR3 nucleotides: TGCGCCAGCAGCCAAGCGGCTAGAAGAGATACGCAGTATTTT.

The chain links TRBV19 to TRBJ1-5; D might be TRBD1 (5 bases). With 5 bases removed from V and 4 bases from J, the gap between germline ends came to 12 bases. Germline CDR1 reads LNHDA; CDR2 reads SQIVND (reference sequence). The CDR3 runs 14 residues. CDR3 sequence (DNA): TGTGCCAGTAGTCTGGGCAGGGAAAATCAGCCCCAGCATTTT. Protein: CASSLGRENQPQHF.

The chain carries TRBV7-2 and TRBJ1-4; no firm D call. Deletions cut 1 base from V and 0 bases from J, with 6 bases between. Germline V CDR1 and CDR2: SGHTA, FQGNSA. The CDR3 sequence is 15 residues long. This CDR3 is CASSLVFATNEKLFF. The CDR3 nucleotides read TGTGCCAGCAGCTTAGTATTTGCAACTAATGAAAAACTGTTTTTT.

The rearrangement joins TRBV28 to TRBJ1-5; 7 bases match TRBD1. Unmatched junction bases numbered 6, after V lost 1 base and J lost 3 bases. Germline CDR1 is MDHEN and CDR2 is SYDVKM. This CDR3 region has 16 residues. This chain's CDR3 is CASSLYRDRSNQPQHF. DNA for the CDR3: TGTGCCAGCAGTTTATATCGGGACAGATCCAATCAGCCCCAGCATTTT.